Each of the 15 T cell receptor beta chains below was sequenced from the same sample in a study of cytomegalovirus exposure and HLA in healthy donors. The study ran its PCR with 60 Vbeta and 13 Jbeta primers. Some clones are missing from TCRdb's copy, which holds only in-frame ones; the method was immunoSEQ multiplex PCR. The sample lists over 150,000 clones; about 63% were seen once. Sequenced input: PBMCs. Receptor source: a woman between 40 and 50 years old in good health and CMV-seropositive.

V is TRBV7-2 and J is TRBJ1-1; 9 nucleotides line up with TRBD1. Unmatched junction bases numbered 17, after V lost 0 bases and J lost 0 bases. Germline-derived CDR1 and CDR2 are SGHTA and FQGNSA. The CDR3 totals 21 residues. This CDR3 is CASSLASNYRGQRRMNTEAFF. DNA for the CDR3: TGTGCCAGCAGCTTAGCGTCCAACTACAGGGGGCAAAGGCGTATGAACACTGAAGCTTTCTTT.

The J gene is TRBJ2-7, the V gene TRBV7-2, with 7 bases matching TRBD1. The CDR3 sequence is 15 residues long. CDR1 is SGHTA, CDR2 FQGNSA, per germline. V lost 5 bases and J lost 2; bases outside the gene matches: 9. CDR3 sequence reads: CASSAYRDRTYEQYF. CDR3 DNA: TGTGCCAGCAGCGCATACCGGGACAGAACCTACGAGCAGTACTTC.

This chain connects TRBV7-3 to TRBJ2-7, with 11 bases identical to TRBD1. The V gene's germline CDR1 is SGHTA and CDR2 FQGTGA. The CDR3 contains 17 residues. Germline trimming cut 2 bases from V and 5 bases from J; bases unmatched to any gene: 11. The CDR3 sequence: CASSLQPPGTGGHEQYF. CDR3 DNA: TGTGCCAGCAGCTTACAACCCCCCGGGACAGGGGGGCACGAGCAGTACTTC. The full variable domain, in which reference TRBV7-3 and TRBJ2-7 provide the parts outside the CDR3, is GAGVSQTPSNKVTEKGKYVELRCDPISGHTALYWYRQSLGQGPEFLIYFQGTGAADDSGLPNDRFFAVRPEGSVSTLKIQRTERGDSAVYLCASSLQPPGTGGHEQYFGPGTRLTVT.

A few counts support this clone. DNA of the CDR3: TGTGCCCCCAACGGACAGGGGGCAAACACCATATATTTT. Amino acid sequence: CAPNGQGANTIYF. The chain couples TRBV7-9 to TRBJ1-3, with 11 bases aligning to TRBD1. Germline V gene lookup returns CDR1 SEHNR and CDR2 FQNEAQ (reference sequence). This CDR3 has 13 residues. J lost 6 bases, V lost 11 bases, and 6 bases had no gene match.

This clone was observed a handful of times. The rearrangement joins TRBV14 to TRBJ2-7; TRBD2 might be the D (6 bases). This CDR3 spans 15 amino acids. The germline V and J ends were trimmed by 6 bases and 3 bases, with 18 bases remaining between them. Germline lookup yields CDR1 SGHDN and CDR2 FVKESK. In DNA form, the CDR3 reads TGTGCCAGCAGTCCAGAGGAGGGAGCTTACTACGAGCAGTACTTC. As protein: CASSPEEGAYYEQYF.

This clone appeared a few times. This chain connects TRBV4-2 to TRBJ2-3; D gene ambiguous. Trimming removed 0 bases from V and 6 bases from J, with 16 bases in between. The CDR3 spans 16 residues. Germline V gene data show CDR1 as LGHNA and CDR2 as YNFKEQ. In DNA form, the CDR3 reads TGTGCCAGCAGCCAAGATTTGGCAGAAGGAGCGGATACGCAGTATTTT. Translation: CASSQDLAEGADTQYF.

The sample holds a few counts of this clone. The chain recombines TRBV7-2 with TRBJ2-5; D might be TRBD1 (6 bases). Trimming cost V 5 bases and J 2 bases, with 18 bases left between them. The V gene's germline CDR1 is SGHTA and CDR2 FQGNSA. The CDR3 loop spans 16 amino acids. The CDR3 DNA follows: TGTGCCAGCAGCCCTTACGGAACAGGGAAACAAGAGACCCAGTACTTC. Its translation is CASSPYGTGKQETQYF.

This clone was seen more than once but under ten times. The chain carries TRBV5-1 and TRBJ1-4, with TRBD1 matching over 7 bases. Germline loops: CDR1 SGHRS, CDR2 YFSETQ. V shed 2 bases, J shed 6 bases, and the junction held 7 bases outside the gene matches. This CDR3 has 15 amino acids. CDR3 bases: TGCGCCAGCAGCTTTGGTGCAGGGGGAGATGAAAAACTGTTTTTT. As protein: CASSFGAGGDEKLFF.

The table lists this clone with a few counts. The gene calls are TRBV5-1 and TRBJ2-5, with 9 bases that match TRBD2. The V segment lost 5 bases and the J segment 2 bases; nucleotides outside the gene matches: 10. The germline V gene has CDR1 SGHRS and CDR2 YFSETQ. The CDR3 consists of 16 residues. The CDR3 protein is CASSPGPLAGQETQYF. The DNA of the CDR3 is TGCGCCAGCAGTCCGGGACCCCTAGCGGGACAAGAGACCCAGTACTTC.

The chain employs TRBV28 and TRBJ2-7; tentative D call: TRBD1 (6 bases). Trimming removed 1 base at V and 9 bases at J, with 13 bases between. This CDR3 is 13 amino acids long. Germline loops: CDR1 MDHEN, CDR2 SYDVKM. CDR3 DNA: TGTGCCAGCAGTTTATCTGGCAGGGGCCTGCAGTACTTC. Translating gives CASSLSGRGLQYF. The full variable domain, with the rest looked up from reference TRBV28 and TRBJ2-7, is DVKVTQSSRYLVKRTGEKVFLECVQDMDHENMFWYRQDPGLGLRLIYFSYDVKMKEKGDIPEGYSVSREKKERFSLILESASTNQTSMYLCASSLSGRGLQYFGPGTRLTVT.

The chain couples TRBV5-1 to TRBJ2-5; D uncertain. The length of the CDR3 is 13 residues. CDR1 and CDR2 from the germline V gene are SGHRS and YFSETQ. Trimming took 1 base from V and 4 from J, leaving 8 bases between them. The CDR3 spells CASSLNFGETQYF. The CDR3 DNA sequence: TGCGCCAGCAGCTTGAACTTTGGAGAGACCCAGTACTTC.

The chain combines TRBV10-3 with TRBJ2-2, with a tentative D call TRBD2 (5 bases). In germline, CDR1 is ENHRY, CDR2 SYGVKD. Trimming pared 4 bases from V and 3 bases from J, leaving 9 bases between. The CDR3 runs 14 residues. CDR3 amino acids: CAISGMRDTGELFF. Here the CDR3 DNA reads TGTGCCATCAGTGGTATGAGGGACACCGGGGAGCTGTTTTTT.

In its sample, this clone was seen a few times. This rearrangement joins TRBV7-8 to TRBJ1-1; 7 bases fit TRBD1. CDR1 and CDR2 (germline): SGHVS, FQNEAQ. The V segment lost 3 bases and the J segment 0 bases; nucleotides outside the gene matches: 10. The CDR3 loop spans 17 amino acids. The CDR3 is CASSFPGQIEVNTEAFF. The CDR3 DNA is TGTGCCAGCAGCTTCCCGGGACAGATTGAAGTGAACACTGAAGCTTTCTTT.

This clone was found a few times. The V and J genes are TRBV6-5 and TRBJ2-3; D is possibly TRBD2 (5 bases). The CDR3 contains 13 residues. Germline V CDR1 and CDR2: MNHEY, SVGAGI. The ends were cut back, 4 bases at V and 6 bases at J, with 11 bases in the middle. CDR3 sequence reads: CASSLTGKDTQYF. CDR3 coding DNA: TGTGCCAGCAGTTTAACCGGGAAGGATACGCAGTATTTT.

This clone occurred a few times. V usage is TRBV11-2 and J usage is TRBJ2-1; D is possibly TRBD2 (7 bases). The CDR3 loop spans 15 amino acids. Germline CDR1 is SGHAT and CDR2 is FQNNGV. Deletions cut 3 bases from V and 6 bases from J, with 15 bases between. The CDR3 DNA reads as TGTGCCAGCAGCTTGAGGGGGAGGGAGATCAATGAGCAGTTCTTC. It yields the protein CASSLRGREINEQFF.